One T cell receptor (beta chain) is described in this entry. The clone's antigen remains unknown. No base qualities exist here, and no much larger clone lies one base off it. The germline V gene encodes CDR1 SGHRS and CDR2 YFSETQ. There are 15 amino acids in the CDR3, from cysteine to phenylalanine inclusive. Here the CDR3 DNA is all that survives: 45 bases in frame from base 1. The trim is 2 bases for V and 1 base for J, with a gap of 12 bases between the germline ends. This sample was included in a study of blood T cell repertoires in COVID-19 (TCRdb year 2020). Notes on the research overall: Samples from collaborators originated in the United States, Italy and Spain and spanned both the acute and convalescent phases of COVID-19. The dataset comprised deeply sampled blood TCRbeta repertoires from subjects exposed to, actively infected with, or recovered from COVID-19. The prospective study material was composed of cDNA or gDNA derived from T cells, B-cell-depleted T cells, or PBMCs. A de-identified subject ID, COVID-19 status, age in years and sex were almost always included in the sample metadata. Where HLA class I and class II types were available, the types were taken from metadata supplied by the sample provider, not from assay-based typing. The samples were drawn from the first 160 participants of the ongoing ImmuneRACE study and from 950 to 1,500 subjects provided by 6 global collaborators. The repertoires were made available in a free public database intended to serve as a resource for research on the immune response to SARS-CoV-2.

Overall study outcomes, separate from this receptor: The quantity of clinical and demographic metadata differed by source and by participant and was supplied without curation.

The immunoSEQ Assay, a bias-controlled multiplex PCR, was used to amplify TCRbeta CDR3 regions from genomic DNA. Per the authors' processing: Nucleated cell counts per sample were estimated from amplification of reference gene primers within the assay. To quantify the absolute abundance of each unique TCRbeta CDR3 rearrangement, sequence reads were collapsed and filtered. Productive Simpson clonality was computed per sample as the square root of Simpson's diversity index over productive rearrangements. In its TCRdb copy, this immuneACCESS table keeps in-frame sequences only and misses some clones. Where compared with another copy, unresolved V genes explain less than half of these, and the others have no known cause. For V, J and clone size, that table is used; D and trimming come from the DNA. The sample table records about 140,000 clones; approximately 88% of these occur just once. 25% to 30% of the sample lies in the top ten.

The collaborating institutions used their own protocols to collect whole blood in K2EDTA tubes. For TCRbeta analysis, collaborator samples were shipped as frozen whole blood, as isolated PBMCs, or as DNA extracted from either sample type. The chain employs TRBV5-1 and TRBJ1-1, and TRBD1 may be the D gene, going by 6 matching bases. Sequencing was carried out using peripheral blood. This clonotype originated in a human donor in a cohort sampled during active COVID-19. The sequence in DNA is TGCGCCAGCAGCTTCGGTAGGGGGACGAACACTGAAGCTTTCTTT. This is translated as CASSFGRGTNTEAFF.